The 14 T cell receptor beta chains reported below all come from one sample, sequenced in a study of metastatic and nonmetastatic thyroid tumors. All patients reached thyroid surgery having received no treatment beforehand. MiXCR was used by TCRdb to re-call the PCR reads. Of fewer than 35,000 clones in the sample, 30% were seen once. Input material: blood. These receptors were obtained from a female donor with papillary thyroid cancer or a benign thyroid nodule (not recorded which). Some clones in this sample may be carry-over from other donors' samples.

This clone was detected a few times. J is TRBJ2-7 and V is TRBV6-1; D unclear. The V gene lost 1 base and the J gene lost 6 bases, with 13 bases spanning the gap. The CDR3 has 14 residues. The germline CDR1 and CDR2 sequences are MNHNS and SASEGT. CDR3 sequence (DNA): TGTGCCAGCAGTGAAGAGATCGTACCAGGCGAGCAGTACTTC. As protein: CASSEEIVPGEQYF.

This clone was counted a few times. The chain uses TRBV6-1 and TRBJ1-3; D is undetermined. Trimming cost V 2 bases and J 0 bases, with 8 bases left between them. Germline CDR1 MNHNS, CDR2 SASEGT. This CDR3 is 15 amino acids long. The CDR3, as DNA: TGTGCCAGCAGTGAATTCGGAGGCTCTGGAAACACCATATATTTT. Its protein is CASSEFGGSGNTIYF.

The chain employs TRBV18 and TRBJ1-6; D is possibly TRBD1 (6 bases). This CDR3 is 16 amino acids long. V was clipped by 0 bases and J by 7 bases, with 13 bases between them. Germline CDR1 is KGHSH and CDR2 is LQKENI. The CDR3 region has the DNA TGTGCCAGCTCACCACCGAGCAGGGGAAGCAATTCACCCCTCCACTTT. Its protein product is CASSPPSRGSNSPLHF.

This clone came up many times. The chain combines TRBV20-1 with TRBJ1-1; D uncertain. The germline V and J ends were trimmed by 7 bases and 5 bases, with 17 bases remaining between them. The CDR3 sequence is 13 residues long. Per germline, CDR1 DFQATT and CDR2 SNEGSKA (reference sequence). The CDR3 region is CSVPPGSRTEAFF. In DNA form, the CDR3 reads TGCAGTGTTCCCCCAGGTAGCAGGACTGAAGCTTTCTTT.

The V gene is TRBV5-1, the J gene TRBJ2-7, with 9 bases identical to TRBD2. CDR1 is SGHRS and CDR2 is YFSETQ in the germline V gene. Germline trimming cut 4 bases from V and 2 bases from J; bases unmatched to any gene: 7. The CDR3 sequence is 15 residues long. CDR3 amino acids: CASSDTSGFTYEQYF. DNA of the CDR3: TGCGCCAGCAGCGATACTAGCGGGTTCACCTACGAGCAGTACTTC.

This clone was picked up many times. CDR3 nucleotides: TGTGCCAGCAGCTTAGCGCCCCCACAGGGTACCTCTGGAAACACCATATATTTT. Translation gives CASSLAPPQGTSGNTIYF. This sequence joins TRBV7-6 and TRBJ1-3; a weak D match, TRBD1 (6 bases). V dropped 0 bases and J dropped 0 bases, with 15 bases sitting between them. This CDR3 has 18 amino acids. Per germline, CDR1 SGHVS and CDR2 FNYEAQ.

This clone was counted a single time. Because it lacks the conserved phenylalanine or tryptophan at the end, this CDR3 is likely a read error. The chain combines TRBV19 with TRBJ2-1, with D maybe TRBD2 (7 bases). From germline, CDR1 is LNHDA and CDR2 SQIVND (reference sequence). The V end was cut by 5 bases, the J end by 6 bases, with 17 bases between. The length of the CDR3 is 15 residues. CDR3 DNA sequence: TGTGCCAGTAGTTTTTGGGCGGGGGCCCCCAATGAGCAGTTCTCC. It encodes CASSFWAGAPNEQFS.

The genes are TRBV4-3 and TRBJ1-3; 9 bases are shared with TRBD1. The CDR3 runs 15 residues. CDR1 is LGHNA and CDR2 is YSLEER in the germline V gene. After removal of 2 bases from V and 2 bases from J, the junction contained 1 base not matched to a gene. The DNA for the CDR3 is TGCGCCAGCAGCCAAACAGGGGGCGCTGGAAACACCATATATTTT. This sequence encodes CASSQTGGAGNTIYF.

The genes are TRBV12-3 or TRBV12-4 and TRBJ2-7; possibly TRBD1 for D (6 bases). The CDR3 has 14 residues. Trimming pared 5 bases from V and 5 bases from J, leaving 16 bases between. The CDR3 loop is CASSNKQGKNEQYF. The CDR3 DNA reads as TGTGCCAGCAGTAATAAACAGGGAAAGAACGAGCAGTACTTC.

This clone has at least ten counts. The V gene is TRBV5-5, the J gene TRBJ1-1; a possible D gene is TRBD1 (6 bases). The V and J ends lost 4 bases and 11 bases respectively, with 18 bases between them. CDR3 length: 13 amino acids. Germline V gene lookup returns CDR1 SGHKS and CDR2 YYEKEE (reference sequence). The CDR3 nucleotides read TGTGCCAGCAGCATTGACAGGTCTTTAGTTGCTTTCTTT. Its protein is CASSIDRSLVAFF.

The chain is built from TRBV6-2 or TRBV6-3 and TRBJ2-3; TRBD2 agrees at 9 bases. CDR3 length: 13 amino acids. Germline CDR1 is MNHEY and CDR2 is SVGEGT. With V trimmed by 6 bases and J by 5 bases, 3 bases remained unmatched. This CDR3 is CASRWTSVDTQYF. The CDR3 nucleotides read TGTGCCAGCAGGTGGACTAGCGTAGATACGCAGTATTTT.

This clone appeared a few times. The J gene is TRBJ1-1, the V gene TRBV19; D remains unclear. The CDR3 is 11 amino acids. Trimming took 6 bases from V and 4 from J, leaving 6 bases between them. Germline V lookup: CDR1 LNHDA, CDR2 SQIVND (reference sequence). CDR3 in DNA: TGTGCCAGTAGGTGGAGCACTGAAGCTTTCTTT. Protein product: CASRWSTEAFF.

At least ten counts were recorded for this clone. The chain carries TRBV3-1 and TRBJ1-3; D is uncertain. V was trimmed by 1 base and J by 9 bases, leaving 13 bases between them. The length of the CDR3 is 14 residues. CDR1 LGHDT and CDR2 YNNKEL come from the germline V gene (reference sequence). The DNA for the CDR3 is TGTGCCAGCAGCCAAGGCGGCCCGTCGGGCACCATATATTTT. Its protein product is CASSQGGPSGTIYF.

J is TRBJ2-5 and V is TRBV20-1; TRBD1 matches at 9 bases. This CDR3 spans 15 amino acids. Germline CDR1 is DFQATT and CDR2 is SNEGSKA (reference sequence). J was trimmed by 6 bases and V by 6 bases; bases with no gene match: 14. The CDR3 sequence: CSATPDPGQGKTQYF. The CDR3 DNA follows: TGCAGTGCCACCCCCGACCCGGGACAGGGAAAGACCCAGTACTTC.